These 7 T cell receptor beta chains were all obtained from the same sample, sequenced in a study of cytomegalovirus exposure and HLA in healthy donors. A multiplex PCR was run with 60 Vbeta primers and 13 Jbeta primers. Assay used: immunoSEQ multiplex PCR; TCRdb lists only in-frame clones, some missing. The listing contains approximately 34,000 clones. Sequences were obtained from PBMCs. The receptors were gathered from a woman in her forties in good health and CMV-seropositive.

J is TRBJ2-1 and V is TRBV19, with D possibly matching TRBD2 (5 bases). V was clipped by 6 bases and J by 9 bases, with 21 bases between them. Germline V CDR1 and CDR2: LNHDA, SQIVND (reference sequence). This CDR3 is 15 amino acids long. In nucleotides, the CDR3 is TGTGCCAGTAGCTTTGCACCCTCCGGAGGAGGTGAGCAGTTCTTC. This codes for CASSFAPSGGGEQFF.

The rearrangement uses TRBV25-1 and TRBJ1-5; a weak D match, TRBD1 (5 bases). Trimming took off 3 bases at V and 5 bases at J, with 8 bases between the two ends. CDR1 and CDR2 from the germline V gene are MGHDK and SYGVNS. This CDR3 comprises 13 residues. CDR3 region: CASSDQGYQPQHF. CDR3 sequence (DNA): TGTGCCAGCAGTGATCAGGGATATCAGCCCCAGCATTTT.

This rearrangement joins TRBV6-5 to TRBJ2-1; 7 nucleotides line up with TRBD2. Germline V lookup: CDR1 MNHEY, CDR2 SVGAGI. Trimming cost V 5 bases and J 5 bases; bases outside gene matches: 9. The CDR3 length is 15 residues. CDR3 region: CASSTRRGIDNEQFF. The CDR3 coding sequence is TGTGCCAGCAGTACGAGGCGGGGGATAGACAATGAGCAGTTCTTC.

Here the CDR3 reads CASSLAGGTGELFF. The CDR3 DNA reads TGCGCCAGCAGCTTGGCAGGGGGCACCGGGGAGCTGTTTTTT. V gene TRBV5-1 combines with J gene TRBJ2-2; TRBD1 aligns across 7 bases. Unmatched junction bases numbered 0, after V lost 0 bases and J lost 4 bases. Per the germline V gene, CDR1 is SGHRS and CDR2 is YFSETQ. The CDR3 extends over 14 amino acids.

The chain is built from TRBV7-2 and TRBJ1-5; 7 bases are a match to TRBD1. Looked up from germline, CDR1 is SGHTA and CDR2 is FQGNSA. The CDR3 runs to 16 residues. V was clipped by 2 bases and J by 4 bases; unmatched bases: 8. The CDR3 region has the DNA TGTGCCAGCAGCTTAAAAGGGACAGCGATTAATCAGCCCCAGCATTTT. This codes for CASSLKGTAINQPQHF. Full variable domain (outside the CDR3, taken from reference TRBV7-2 and TRBJ1-5): GAGVSQSPSNKVTEKGKDVELRCDPISGHTALYWYRQSLGQGLEFLIYFQGNSAPDKSGLPSDRFSAERTGGSVSTLTIQRTQQEDSAVYLCASSLKGTAINQPQHFGDGTRLSIL.

CDR3 amino acids: CASSLDYGGGPYNEQFF. CDR3 in DNA: TGCGCCAGCAGCTTGGACTACGGGGGGGGGCCCTACAATGAGCAGTTCTTC. The rearrangement joins TRBV5-1 to TRBJ2-1, with 8 bases matching TRBD2. V trimming: 0 bases; J trimming: 2 bases; junction bases outside the gene matches: 7. Germline loops: CDR1 SGHRS, CDR2 YFSETQ. This CDR3 contains 17 residues.

This chain uses TRBV5-1 with TRBJ2-7, with 12 bases matching TRBD2. With V trimmed by 6 bases and J by 6 bases, 13 bases remained unmatched. The CDR3 sequence is 16 residues long. Germline V gene lookup returns CDR1 SGHRS and CDR2 YFSETQ. The CDR3 DNA reads TGCGCCAGCAAGTATCTAGCGGGGGGGGGTTCGGGCGAGCAGTACTTC. It encodes CASKYLAGGGSGEQYF.